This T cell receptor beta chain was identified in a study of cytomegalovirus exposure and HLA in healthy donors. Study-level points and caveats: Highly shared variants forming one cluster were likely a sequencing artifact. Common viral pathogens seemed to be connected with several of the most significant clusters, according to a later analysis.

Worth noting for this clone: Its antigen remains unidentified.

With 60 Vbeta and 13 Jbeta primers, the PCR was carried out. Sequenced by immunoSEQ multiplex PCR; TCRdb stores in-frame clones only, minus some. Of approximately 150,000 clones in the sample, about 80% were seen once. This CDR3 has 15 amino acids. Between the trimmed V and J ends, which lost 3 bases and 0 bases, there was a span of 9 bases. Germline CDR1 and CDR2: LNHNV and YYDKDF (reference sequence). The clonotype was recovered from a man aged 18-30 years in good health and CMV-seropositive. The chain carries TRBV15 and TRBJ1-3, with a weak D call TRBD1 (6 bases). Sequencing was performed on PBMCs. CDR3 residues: CATSSYRASGNTIYF. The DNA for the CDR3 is TGTGCCACCAGCAGTTACAGGGCCTCTGGAAACACCATATATTTT.